This TCR beta chain was recorded in a study of breast tumors, draining lymph nodes, adjacent tissues. Study-level points and caveats: Tumors had less TCR diversity than lymph nodes, more than nontumor tissue. The data were judged consistent with most tumor T cells coming from lymph node and expanding in tumor. Data only fit, rather than demonstrated, lymph node origin of most tumor T cells.

From the multiplex PCR reads, TCRdb called clonotypes with MiXCR, one entry per CDR3 protein. The sample lists roughly 70,000 distinct CDR3 sequences; roughly two fifths were seen once. Germline V lookup: CDR1 DFQATT, CDR2 SNEGSKA (reference sequence). The CDR3 consists of 15 residues. Trimming at V came to 7 bases and at J to 2 bases, leaving 11 bases not matched to a gene. This clonotype was counted ten times or more. No antigen is known for it. The specimen sequenced was breast tumor tissue. V is TRBV20-1 and J is TRBJ2-3; TRBD1 agrees at 8 bases. The sequence was obtained from a female donor with breast cancer. Some clones in this sample may be carry-over from other donors' samples. The DNA of the CDR3 is TGCAGTGGTACAGGGGGATTCTCATTCACAGATACGCAGTATTTT. This gives the protein CSGTGGFSFTDTQYF.